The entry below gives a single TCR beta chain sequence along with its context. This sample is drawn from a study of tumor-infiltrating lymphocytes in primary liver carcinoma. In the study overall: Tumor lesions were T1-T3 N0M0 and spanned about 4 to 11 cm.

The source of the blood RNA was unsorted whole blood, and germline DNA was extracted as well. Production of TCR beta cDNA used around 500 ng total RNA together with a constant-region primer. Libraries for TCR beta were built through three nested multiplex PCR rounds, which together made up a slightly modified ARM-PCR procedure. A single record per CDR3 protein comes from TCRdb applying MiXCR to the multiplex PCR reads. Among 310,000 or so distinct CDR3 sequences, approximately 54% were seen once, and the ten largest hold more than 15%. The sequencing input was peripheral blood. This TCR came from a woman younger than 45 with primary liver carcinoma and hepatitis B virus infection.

CDR3 nucleotides: TGTGCCAGCATTCCTACACCGGGACTAGCGGGAGGGCTCCAGGGCGATGAGCAGTTCTTC. Its protein is CASIPTPGLAGGLQGDEQFF. The chain carries TRBV28 and TRBJ2-1; 16 positions match TRBD2. This CDR3 is built from 20 residues. Germline CDR1 MDHEN, CDR2 SYDVKM. V was pared by 7 bases and J by 8 bases, with 20 bases of the junction left unmatched.